This T cell receptor beta chain was observed in a study of blood T cell repertoires in COVID-19 (dated by TCRdb to the early 2020s). Describing the broader study: The collaborator samples originated in the United States, Italy and Spain and spanned the acute and convalescent phases of COVID-19. The material from the prospective study consisted of cDNA or gDNA derived from T cells, B-cell-depleted T cells, or PBMCs. Where available, HLA class I and class II types were obtained from metadata supplied by the sample provider rather than from assay-based typing. A de-identified subject ID, COVID-19 status, age in years and sex were almost always included in the sample metadata. Subjects who had been exposed to COVID-19, were actively infected with it, or had recovered from it provided the deeply sampled blood TCRbeta repertoires that made up the dataset. The repertoires were released in a freely available public database meant as a resource for research on the immune response to SARS-CoV-2. Samples were obtained from the ongoing ImmuneRACE study (first 160 participants) and from some 1,200 subjects provided by 6 global collaborators.

In the case of this clone: No cognate antigen has been identified for it. Base qualities were left out, and no much larger clone turns up one base away.

TCRbeta CDR3 regions were amplified from genomic DNA using the immunoSEQ Assay, a bias-controlled multiplex PCR. The source study handled its data this way. Nucleated cell counts per sample were estimated from amplification of reference gene primers within the assay. To quantify the absolute abundance of each unique TCRbeta CDR3 rearrangement, sequence reads were collapsed and filtered. For each sample, productive Simpson clonality was calculated as the square root of Simpson's diversity index across productive rearrangements. As stored in TCRdb, this immuneACCESS dataset retains in-frame rearrangements with V and J assigned. A fraction of the clones does not appear; measured against another copy, unresolved V genes explain less than half of the discrepancy, and the remainder lacks a known reason. V and J calls and clone size follow that table, whereas D and trimming were derived from the DNA. For this sample the table gives 200,000 to 250,000 clones, of which almost 90% were detected only once. The ten top clones hold 2.7% of the sample.

The full study reports these points: The quantity of clinical and demographic metadata differed by source and by participant and was supplied without curation.

Whole blood was collected in K2EDTA tubes by collaborating institutions according to the institutions' own protocols. For TCRbeta analysis, collaborators shipped samples as frozen whole blood, isolated PBMCs, or DNA extracted from either of those sample types. The germline V gene (reference sequence) provides CDR1 SGHNT and CDR2 YYREEE. V is pruned by 4 bases and J by 3 bases, leaving 3 bases of the junction without a gene match. From cysteine to phenylalanine, the CDR3 is 15 amino acids long. The only DNA kept is the CDR3, 45 bases in frame from the first base. This sequence was found in a woman aged 55-69 years with acute or convalescent COVID-19. The sequenced material came from peripheral blood. The V gene is TRBV5-4 and the J gene is TRBJ2-1, and 11 junction bases match TRBD2. The bases are TGTGCCAGCAGCCCGGGACTAGCGGACTACAATGAGCAGTTCTTC. Translated, it reads CASSPGLADYNEQFF.